This is a list of T cell receptor beta chains from one sample in a study of T cell responses to AZD1222 COVID-19 vaccine. Profiling relied on immunoSEQ multiplex PCR, and the TCRdb table lists in-frame clones only, not all of them. The sample shows over 110,000 clones, roughly 90% of them seen only once. Material: peripheral blood, obtained 28 days after the second AZD1222 dose. Every receptor here comes from an adult who received the AZD1222 COVID-19 vaccine. The CDR3 runs from the conserved cysteine through the conserved F or W. The D gene is left open where the match is weak. Only some rows state a clone size, as once, few, many or a class for expanded clones.

>TRBV6-5|TRBJ2-3|.|.
CASSPLDTQYF
TGTGCCAGCAGTCCCCTGGATACGCAGTATTTT
>TRBV5-4|TRBJ1-1|.|.
CASSSPGGNTEAFF
TGTGCCAGCAGTTCCCCGGGAGGGAACACTGAAGCTTTCTTT
>TRBV11-3|TRBJ2-5|.|.
CASSLKGDIQETQYF
TGTGCCAGCAGCTTAAAGGGGGACATCCAAGAGACCCAGTACTTC
>TRBV9|TRBJ1-1|.|few
CASSVGRFPTEAFF
TGTGCCAGCAGCGTGGGGCGTTTTCCTACTGAAGCTTTCTTT
>TRBV28|TRBJ1-5|.|once
CASSLGQGNGQPQHF
TGTGCCAGCAGTTTGGGGCAGGGGAACGGTCAGCCCCAGCATTTT
>TRBV10-1|TRBJ2-5|TRBD1|.
CASSGGQIETQYF
TGCGCCAGCAGTGGGGGACAGATAGAGACCCAGTACTTC
>TRBV7-2|TRBJ2-1|TRBD1|.
CASSLRTGGGYNEQFF
TGTGCCAGCAGCCTCCGGACAGGGGGCGGCTACAATGAGCAGTTCTTC
>TRBV2|TRBJ2-5|.|once
CASSEDGGTQYF
TGTGCCAGCAGTGAAGATGGGGGGACCCAGTACTTC
>TRBV18|TRBJ1-2|TRBD1|few
CASSTLDRAYGYTF
TGTGCCAGCTCAACACTCGACAGGGCCTATGGCTACACCTTC
>TRBV4-2|TRBJ2-4|TRBD2|.
CASSQGRGTSGNIQYF
TGTGCCAGCAGCCAAGGTCGCGGGACTAGCGGAAACATTCAGTACTTC
>TRBV7-8|TRBJ2-7|TRBD2|few
CASSLGQLERGGRAHEQYF
TGTGCCAGCAGCTTAGGTCAATTAGAACGAGGCGGGAGGGCCCACGAGCAGTACTTC
>TRBV19|TRBJ1-1|.|.
CASVQGNTEAFF
TGTGCCAGCGTACAGGGGAACACTGAAGCTTTCTTT
>TRBV6-5|TRBJ2-5|TRBD1|.
CASSTPTGGAETQYF
TGTGCCAGCAGTACCCCTACAGGGGGCGCTGAGACCCAGTACTTC
>TRBV12-3/TRBV12-4|TRBJ1-2|.|.
CASRARVYGYTF
TGTGCCAGCAGGGCGCGGGTCTATGGCTACACCTTC
>TRBV28|TRBJ1-1|.|.
CASSFTTVPNTEAFF
TGTGCCAGCAGTTTTACAACGGTCCCGAACACTGAAGCTTTCTTT
>TRBV15|TRBJ2-4|.|.
CATSRDRTSLAKNIQYF
TGTGCCACCAGCAGAGATCGCACTAGCTTAGCCAAAAACATTCAGTACTTC
>TRBV18|TRBJ1-1|.|.
CASSQGTEAFF
TGTGCCAGCTCCCAGGGCACTGAAGCTTTCTTT
>TRBV20-1|TRBJ1-1|.|once
CSARGGGGAFF
TGCAGTGCTAGAGGTGGGGGTGGTGCTTTCTTT
>TRBV11-2|TRBJ1-4|.|.
CASTRRGGVGVATNEKLFF
TGTGCCAGCACCCGGAGAGGAGGGGTTGGGGTTGCAACTAATGAAAAACTGTTTTTT
>TRBV2|TRBJ1-3|.|once
CASSLRGGNTIYF
TGTGCCAGCAGCCTCAGGGGAGGAAACACCATATATTTT
>TRBV19|TRBJ1-1|.|.
CASSIDFDAEAFF
TGTGCCAGTAGTATAGATTTCGACGCTGAAGCTTTCTTT
>TRBV5-1|TRBJ2-1|TRBD2|.
CASSNSGRTYNEQFF
TGCGCCAGCAGCAATAGCGGGAGGACCTACAATGAGCAGTTCTTC
>TRBV6-2/TRBV6-3|TRBJ2-5|.|.
CASSYLTGRGSYF
TGTGCCAGCAGTTACCTGACAGGCCGGGGGTCGTACTTC
>TRBV5-1|TRBJ1-6|.|.
CASGRDISYNSPLHF
TGCGCCAGCGGGCGGGACATCTCCTATAATTCACCCCTCCACTTT
>TRBV27|TRBJ2-1|.|.
CASSIIGNEQFF
TGTGCCAGCAGTATCATTGGGAATGAGCAGTTCTTC
>TRBV3-1/TRBV3-2|TRBJ2-5|TRBD2|once
CASSQGRIAGEQETQYF
TGTGCCAGCAGCCAAGGGAGAATAGCGGGTGAACAAGAGACCCAGTACTTC
>TRBV5-1|TRBJ1-4|TRBD1|once
CASSLSTGANEKLFF
TGCGCCAGCAGCTTGTCGACAGGGGCTAATGAAAAACTGTTTTTT
>TRBV13|TRBJ2-7|TRBD2|.
CASSERLAAPYEQYF
TGTGCCAGCAGCGAAAGACTAGCGGCCCCCTACGAGCAGTACTTC